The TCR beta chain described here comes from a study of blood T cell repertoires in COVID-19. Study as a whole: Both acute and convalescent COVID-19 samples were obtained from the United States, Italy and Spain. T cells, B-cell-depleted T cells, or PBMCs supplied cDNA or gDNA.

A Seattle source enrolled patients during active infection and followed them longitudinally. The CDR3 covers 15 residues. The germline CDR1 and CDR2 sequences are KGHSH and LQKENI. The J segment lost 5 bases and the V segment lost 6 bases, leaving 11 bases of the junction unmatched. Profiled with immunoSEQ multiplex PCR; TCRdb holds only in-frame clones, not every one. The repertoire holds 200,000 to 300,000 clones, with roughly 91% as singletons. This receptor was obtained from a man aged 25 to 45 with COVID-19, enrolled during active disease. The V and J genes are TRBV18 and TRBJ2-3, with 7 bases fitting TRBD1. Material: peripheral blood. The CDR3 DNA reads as TGTGCCAGCTCCATCGCCGACAGGGATTTAGATACGCAGTATTTT. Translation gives CASSIADRDLDTQYF.